The T cell receptor beta chain described here comes from a study of blood T cell repertoires in COVID-19. For the study at large: Specimens from acute and convalescent COVID-19 originated in the United States, Italy and Spain. The analysed material was cDNA or gDNA that came from T cells, B-cell-depleted T cells, or PBMCs.

Looked up from germline, CDR1 is MNHNS and CDR2 is SASEGT. This CDR3 spans 16 amino acids. Unmatched junction bases numbered 2, after V lost 3 bases and J lost 1 base. The assay was immunoSEQ multiplex PCR, and TCRdb's table has in-frame clones only and misses some. The data hold some 270,000 clones, with roughly nine tenths observed a single time. Enrolled through a virtual design, the participants were between 18 and 89 years of age and came from about two dozen US areas. Clinical history as reported by participants underpinned cohort assignment. The chain carries TRBV6-1 and TRBJ2-1, with 11 positions matching TRBD2. The sequenced material came from PBMCs or T cells enriched from blood (not recorded which). The sequence came from a woman in her thirties or forties who had recovered from COVID-19. Written as DNA, the CDR3 is TGTGCCAGCAGTGATTTAGCGGGAGGGTCCTACAATGAGCAGTTCTTC. As protein: CASSDLAGGSYNEQFF.